The entry below gives a single TCR beta chain sequence along with its context. What it recognizes is unknown. The sample belongs to a study of cytomegalovirus exposure and HLA in healthy donors. The CDR3 length is 13 residues. The germline gives CDR1 SNHLY, CDR2 FYNNEI. After removal of 5 bases from V and 8 bases from J, the junction contained 6 bases not matched to a gene. 13 Jbeta primers and 60 Vbeta primers were used for the PCR. The repertoire was sequenced with immunoSEQ multiplex PCR; TCRdb's copy has only in-frame clones and lacks some. The sample contains approximately 180,000 clones, 77% of which appear only once. Study results and caveats: Some segments of the V type, notably TRBV6-2 and TRBV6-3, were excluded as indistinguishable. Highly shared variants forming one cluster were likely a sequencing artifact.

The TCR was taken from a woman aged 60-70 years in good health and CMV-seropositive. Material: PBMCs. J is TRBJ1-2 and V is TRBV2; 9 bases are a match to TRBD1. DNA for the CDR3: TGTGCCAGCAGTCTACAGGGGGCGCAAGGCTACACCTTC. Protein product: CASSLQGAQGYTF.